These T cell receptor beta chains were read from a single sample in a study of vaccination and CD4 T cells after COVID-19. MiXCR was run by TCRdb on the PCR reads, yielding one entry per CDR3 protein. The data hold more than 9,000 distinct CDR3 sequences, with under 70% observed a single time. These receptors' targets are unknown. Sequenced sample: CD4+ T cells from blood, cultured in vitro. Receptor source: a human donor who had recovered from COVID-19. CDR3s include the opening cysteine and the closing phenylalanine or tryptophan. D genes are given only for firm matches. The size entry is marked missing in some rows and otherwise reads once, few, many or a size class.

d_call j_call v_call clone_size cdr3_nt cdr3_aa
NA TRBJ1-1 TRBV6-5 few TGTGCCAGCAGTTCCCGGGAGGCAACTGAAGCTTTCTTT CASSSREATEAFF
NA TRBJ1-2 TRBV2 NA TGTGCCAGCAGTGAGTTTACAGGGACATATGGCTACACCTTC CASSEFTGTYGYTF
NA TRBJ1-2 TRBV6-1 NA TGTGCCAGCAGTGAACGGTCAGGGAACTATGGCTACACCTTC CASSERSGNYGYTF
NA TRBJ1-5 TRBV28 once TGTGCCAGCAGTCAAGGGGGTGTTCAGCCCCAGCATTTT CASSQGGVQPQHF
NA TRBJ2-7 TRBV20-1 NA TGCAGTGCTAGATCCCCAACTACGCAGCAGTACTTC CSARSPTTQQYF
NA TRBJ2-5 TRBV30 NA TGTGCCTGGAGTGGTGGGCGTCGAGAGACCCAGTACTTC CAWSGGRRETQYF
NA TRBJ2-7 TRBV11-3 NA TGTGCCAGCAGCTCGGACACCTACGAGCAGTACTTC CASSSDTYEQYF
NA TRBJ2-1 TRBV7-2 NA TGTGCCAGCAGCTTATTCTATGAGCAGTTCTTC CASSLFYEQFF
NA TRBJ2-2 TRBV2 NA TGTGCCAGCAGTGAGAACCTCGGGGAGCTGTTTTTT CASSENLGELFF
NA TRBJ2-7 TRBV6-1 few TGTGCCAGCAGTGAGCGGCAGCCCTACGAGCAGTACTTC CASSERQPYEQYF
NA TRBJ1-2 TRBV20-1 NA TGCAGTGCTAGAGTAGAAGGGGCTCTCTATGGCTACACCTTC CSARVEGALYGYTF
TRBD1 TRBJ1-1 TRBV7-2 few TGTGCCAGCAGCGACAGGGGACCCACTGAAGCTTTCTTT CASSDRGPTEAFF
TRBD2 TRBJ2-5 TRBV11-2 few TGTGCCAGCAGCTTAGACGCGGGGGGCCAAGAGACCCAGTACTTC CASSLDAGGQETQYF
TRBD1 TRBJ1-2 TRBV6-1 NA TGTGCCAGCAGTGATCGACAGGGTCGGTATATCGGTTATGGCTACACCTTC CASSDRQGRYIGYGYTF
TRBD2 TRBJ2-4 TRBV20-1 few TGCAGTGCTAGACCCCGAAGGGGACTAGCGGGACTACGGTACTTC CSARPRRGLAGLRYF
NA TRBJ2-5 TRBV28 NA TGTGCCAGCAGCCTCGACTACTCCCGGGAGACCCAGTACTTC CASSLDYSRETQYF